Shown below are 5 T cell receptor beta chains from a single sample sequenced in a study of OX40 agonist ivuxolimab in advanced cancers. The assay was immunoSEQ multiplex PCR, and TCRdb's table has in-frame clones only and misses some. The profile covers over 75,000 clones, with 90% appearing a single time and about 1.5% taken by the ten largest. The sequencing here drew on CD4+ or CD8+ T cells sorted from blood, taken in a trial of the OX40 agonist ivuxolimab. The receptors were sampled from an adult with an advanced solid tumor such as melanoma, head and neck, liver or kidney cancer.

The chain joins TRBV28 to TRBJ1-1; TRBD1 aligns across 7 bases. With 1 base clipped from V and 5 bases from J, the junction kept 10 bases outside the gene matches. CDR3 length: 16 amino acids. Looked up from germline, CDR1 is MDHEN and CDR2 is SYDVKM. The CDR3 sequence: CASSLYSTGSRTEAFF. The CDR3 nucleotides are TGTGCCAGCAGTTTATATTCGACAGGGTCTAGGACTGAAGCTTTCTTT.

A word on this clone: A junction end diverges from the germline sequence, so it may reflect a read error. The sample holds other DNA sequences that translate to the same CDR3. V and J are TRBV5-8 and TRBJ1-2; no clear D gene. Germline values: CDR1 SGHTS, CDR2 YDEGEE. This CDR3 has 12 amino acids. For the CDR3, the DNA is TGCGCCAGCAGCTTGGACAACTATGGCTACACCTTC. As protein: CASSLDNYGYTF.

The chain has TRBV9 and TRBJ2-7, with 7 bases matching TRBD2. V was clipped by 4 bases and J by 1 base; unmatched bases: 11. The CDR3 runs to 16 residues. Looked up from germline, CDR1 is SGDLS and CDR2 is YYNGEE. The CDR3 sequence: CASSREAGDLSYEQYF. The CDR3 DNA reads TGTGCCAGCAGCCGTGAGGCGGGAGACTTGTCCTACGAGCAGTACTTC.

The rearrangement links TRBV7-9 to TRBJ2-1; 14 bases are a match to TRBD2. CDR1 is SEHNR and CDR2 is FQNEAQ in the germline V gene (reference sequence). J lost 7 bases, V lost 5 bases, and 7 bases had no gene match. The CDR3 has 16 amino acids. CDR3 bases: TGTGCCAGCAGCCATTCGACTAGCGGGAGGGGGAATGAGCAGTTCTTC. Translated, it gives CASSHSTSGRGNEQFF.

The chain joins TRBV5-6 to TRBJ1-1, with a tentative D call TRBD1 (6 bases). The CDR3 loop spans 14 amino acids. The germline V gene has CDR1 SGHDT and CDR2 YYEEEE. Trimming shortened V by 7 bases and J by 4 bases, and 17 bases separated the two germline ends. The DNA for the CDR3 is TGTGCCAGCTTTCCAGCAGGGGCAGGCACTGAAGCTTTCTTT. Translation: CASFPAGAGTEAFF.